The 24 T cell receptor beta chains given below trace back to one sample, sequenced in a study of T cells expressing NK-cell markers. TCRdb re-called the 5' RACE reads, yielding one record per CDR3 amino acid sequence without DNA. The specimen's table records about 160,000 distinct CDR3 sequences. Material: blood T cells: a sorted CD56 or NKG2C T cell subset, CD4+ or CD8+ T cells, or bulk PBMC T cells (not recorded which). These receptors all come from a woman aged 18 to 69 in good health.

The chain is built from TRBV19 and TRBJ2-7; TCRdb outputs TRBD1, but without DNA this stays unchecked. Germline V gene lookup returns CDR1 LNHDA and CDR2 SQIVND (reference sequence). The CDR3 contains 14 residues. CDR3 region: CASSSNLQGHEQYF.

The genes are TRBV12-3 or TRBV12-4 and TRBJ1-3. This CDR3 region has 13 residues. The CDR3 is CASFDYAGNTIYF.

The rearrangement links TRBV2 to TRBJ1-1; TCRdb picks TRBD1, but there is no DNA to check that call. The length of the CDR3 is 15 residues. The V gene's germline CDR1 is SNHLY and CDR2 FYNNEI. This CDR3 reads CASRDRGPRNTEAFF.

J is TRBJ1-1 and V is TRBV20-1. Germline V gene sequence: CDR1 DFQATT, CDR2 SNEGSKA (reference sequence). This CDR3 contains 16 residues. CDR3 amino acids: CSARGYNPDLNTEAFF.

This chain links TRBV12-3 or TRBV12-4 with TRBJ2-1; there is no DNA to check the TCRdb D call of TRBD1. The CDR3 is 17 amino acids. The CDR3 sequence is CASSSFLGRGDYNEQFF.

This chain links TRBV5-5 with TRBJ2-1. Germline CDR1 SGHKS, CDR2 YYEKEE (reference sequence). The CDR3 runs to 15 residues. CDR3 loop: CASRQGGGSYNEQFF. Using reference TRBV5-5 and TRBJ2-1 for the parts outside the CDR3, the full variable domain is DAGVTQSPTHLIKTRGQQVTLRCSPISGHKSVSWYQQVLGQGPQFIFQYYEKEERGRGNFPDRFSARQFPNYSSELNVNALLLGDSALYLCASRQGGGSYNEQFFGPGTRLTVL.

The CDR3 region is CASSFDVGKLFF. The V call is TRBV7-2, the J call TRBJ1-4. The germline CDR1 and CDR2 sequences are SGHTA and FQGNSA. The CDR3 sequence is 12 residues long.

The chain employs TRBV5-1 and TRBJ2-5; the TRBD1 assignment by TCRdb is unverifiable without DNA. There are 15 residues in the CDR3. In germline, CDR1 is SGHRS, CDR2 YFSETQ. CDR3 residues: CASSYGTAFQETQYF.

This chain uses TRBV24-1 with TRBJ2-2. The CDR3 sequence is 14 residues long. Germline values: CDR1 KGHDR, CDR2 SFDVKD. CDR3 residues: CATSLWTDPGELFF.

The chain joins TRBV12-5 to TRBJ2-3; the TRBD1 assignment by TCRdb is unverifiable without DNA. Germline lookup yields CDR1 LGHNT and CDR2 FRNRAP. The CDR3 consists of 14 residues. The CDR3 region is CASGLVQGGGTQYF.

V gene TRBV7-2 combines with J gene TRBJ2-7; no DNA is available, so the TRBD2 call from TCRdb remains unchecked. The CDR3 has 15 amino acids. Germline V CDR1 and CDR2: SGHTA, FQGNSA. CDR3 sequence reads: CASSLGLAEYYEQYF.

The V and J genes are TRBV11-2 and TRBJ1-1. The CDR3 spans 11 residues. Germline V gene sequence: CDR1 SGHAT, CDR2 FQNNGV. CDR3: CASSYHTEAFF.

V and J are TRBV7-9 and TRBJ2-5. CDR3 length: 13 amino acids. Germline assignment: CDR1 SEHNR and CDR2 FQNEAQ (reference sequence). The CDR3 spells CASSLVGGETQYF.

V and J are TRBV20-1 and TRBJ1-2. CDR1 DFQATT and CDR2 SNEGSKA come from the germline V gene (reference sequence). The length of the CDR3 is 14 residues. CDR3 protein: CSARQTILKRGYTF.

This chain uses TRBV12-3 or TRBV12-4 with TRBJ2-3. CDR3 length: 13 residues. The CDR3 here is CASSHATVDTQYF.

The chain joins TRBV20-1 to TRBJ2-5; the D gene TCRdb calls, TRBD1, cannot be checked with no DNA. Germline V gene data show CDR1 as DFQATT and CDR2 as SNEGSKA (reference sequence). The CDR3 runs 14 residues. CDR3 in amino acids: CSASATGGQETQYF.

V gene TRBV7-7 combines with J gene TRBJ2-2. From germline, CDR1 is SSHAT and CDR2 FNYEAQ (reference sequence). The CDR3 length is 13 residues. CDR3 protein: CASSRQTTGELFF.

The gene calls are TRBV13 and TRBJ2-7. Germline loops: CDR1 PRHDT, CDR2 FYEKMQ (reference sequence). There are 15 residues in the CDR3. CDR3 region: CASSSGPGGAYEQYF. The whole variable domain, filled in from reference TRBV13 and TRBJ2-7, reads AAGVIQSPRHLIKEKRETATLKCYPIPRHDTVYWYQQGPGQDPQFLISFYEKMQSDKGSIPDRFSAQQFSDYHSELNMSSLELGDSALYFCASSSGPGGAYEQYFGPGTRLTVT.

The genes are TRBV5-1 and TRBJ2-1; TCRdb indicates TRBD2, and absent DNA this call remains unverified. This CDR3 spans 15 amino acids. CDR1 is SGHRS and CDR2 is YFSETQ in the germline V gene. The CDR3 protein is CASREGLAGPNEQFF.

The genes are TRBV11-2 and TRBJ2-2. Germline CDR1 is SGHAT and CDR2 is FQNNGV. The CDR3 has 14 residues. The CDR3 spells CASSSRRSGGELFF.

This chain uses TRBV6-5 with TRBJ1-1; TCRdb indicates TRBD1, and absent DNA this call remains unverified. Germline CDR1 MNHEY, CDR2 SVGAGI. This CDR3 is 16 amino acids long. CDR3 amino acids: CASSYTRGGGNTEAFF.

CDR3 amino acids: CASSYFALGANVLTF. The rearrangement joins TRBV6-5 to TRBJ2-6. This CDR3 comprises 15 residues. Germline CDR1 is MNHEY and CDR2 is SVGAGI.

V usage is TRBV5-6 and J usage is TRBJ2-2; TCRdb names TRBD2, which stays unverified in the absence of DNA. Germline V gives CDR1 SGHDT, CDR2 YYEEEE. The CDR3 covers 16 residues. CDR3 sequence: CASSLTSGSFTGELFF.

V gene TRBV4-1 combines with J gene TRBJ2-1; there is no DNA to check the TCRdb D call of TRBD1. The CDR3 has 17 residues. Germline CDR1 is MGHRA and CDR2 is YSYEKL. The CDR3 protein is CASSQDRDRGSDNEQFF.